This T cell receptor (beta chain) comes out of a study of cytomegalovirus exposure and HLA in healthy donors. PCR was performed using 60 Vbeta and 13 Jbeta primers. Sequenced by immunoSEQ multiplex PCR; TCRdb stores in-frame clones only, minus some. The sample lists tens of thousands of clones, 44% seen once, with less than 2% in the top ten. Study-level points and caveats: A later analysis linked a missense variant in DCLRE1C to the trimming of TCR beta V and J genes. Later analysis suggested most CMV-associated TCR beta chains were HLA-restricted. Association with HLA alleles at 0.05 false discovery rate was found for approximately 18,000 TCR beta sequences in a later analysis.

Each donor's status was that of a healthy bone marrow donor. With respect to this clone: Its antigen is as yet unknown.

V was pared by 5 bases and J by 1 base, with 17 bases between. This CDR3 contains 16 residues. Germline V gene data show CDR1 as SGHTA and CDR2 as FQGTGA. The rearrangement joins TRBV7-3 to TRBJ1-1; D is undetermined. Sequenced input: PBMCs. This sequence originates from a woman aged 45-65 years in good health and CMV-seronegative. In DNA form, the CDR3 reads TGTGCCAGCAGCCCCAGCGGCCTTTCCGAGAACACTGAAGCTTTCTTT. This codes for CASSPSGLSENTEAFF.